This T cell receptor (beta chain) was captured in a study of blood T cell repertoires in COVID-19. Clones were read by immunoSEQ multiplex PCR, and TCRdb kept only the in-frame ones, dropping some. The table has tens of thousands of clones, roughly 89% seen once; the top ten hold roughly 18%. The V end lost 2 bases, the J end lost 1 base, and 18 bases lay between the germline ends. This CDR3 is 17 amino acids long. Germline lookup yields CDR1 SGHRS and CDR2 YFSETQ. Sequencing input: peripheral blood. The sequence derives from a woman in her sixties or seventies with COVID-19, enrolled during active disease. The V gene is TRBV5-1, the J gene TRBJ1-2; D is possibly TRBD1 (6 bases). The CDR3 coding sequence is TGCGCCAGCAGCTTTGCCGGGGGGGCAAGGGTTAACTATGGCTACACCTTC. This codes for CASSFAGGARVNYGYTF.